The 30 T cell receptor beta chains in this list originate from one sample, sequenced in a study of Ad26.COV2.S vaccination and SARS-CoV-2 variants. Treatment reported: about 20 received Ad26.COV2.S at low or high dose, single or two shots; a few received placebo; per-sample allocation not given. After the first vaccine or placebo injection, samples were drawn on day 63. The repertoire was sequenced with immunoSEQ multiplex PCR; TCRdb's copy has only in-frame clones and lacks some. Among a few hundred thousand clones listed, over 75% were seen once. This specimen consisted of peripheral blood, obtained in a trial of Ad26.COV2.S vaccine versus placebo. These receptors came from a person aged 18-60 years who received the Ad26.COV2.S COVID-19 vaccine or a placebo.

The V call is TRBV18, the J call TRBJ1-1; a possible D gene is TRBD1 (5 bases). Germline V gene data show CDR1 as KGHSH and CDR2 as LQKENI. This CDR3 spans 15 amino acids. V was trimmed by 4 bases and J by 5 bases, leaving 17 bases between them. The CDR3: CASSRSGTDATEAFF. In DNA, the CDR3 is TGTGCCAGCTCACGTTCCGGGACGGACGCGACTGAAGCTTTCTTT.

CDR3 sequence reads: CASSEGIGNTGELFF. The CDR3 DNA sequence: TGTGCCAGTTCGGAAGGGATAGGGAACACCGGGGAGCTGTTTTTT. The V and J genes are TRBV19 and TRBJ2-2; no definite D call. The CDR3 spans 15 residues. The germline V and J ends were trimmed by 8 bases and 1 base, with 14 bases remaining between them. The germline V gene encodes CDR1 LNHDA and CDR2 SQIVND (reference sequence).

The V gene is TRBV6-5, the J gene TRBJ1-6; unclear D gene. V lost 5 bases to trimming and J lost 6 bases, with 14 bases between them. The CDR3 extends over 15 amino acids. Germline V gives CDR1 MNHEY, CDR2 SVGAGI. The CDR3 is CASSTSSEGNSPLHF. CDR3 nucleotide sequence: TGTGCCAGCAGTACTTCATCTGAGGGTAATTCACCCCTCCACTTT.

The chain employs TRBV3-1 (or the pseudogene TRBV3-2) and TRBJ1-5; 7 bases match TRBD1. This CDR3 has 24 residues. V shed 4 bases, J shed 1 base, and the junction held 31 bases outside the gene matches. Germline V gene lookup returns CDR1 LGHDT and CDR2 YNNKEL (reference sequence). The CDR3 nucleotides are TGTGCCAGCAGCCCACCACGGCCAGTCCGACAGGGCGCGAGGGTGGGCAAAAGCAATCAGCCCCAGCATTTT. Its protein is CASSPPRPVRQGARVGKSNQPQHF.

The V and J genes are TRBV28 and TRBJ1-4; possibly TRBD1 for D (5 bases). Trimming removed 2 bases from V and 12 bases from J, with 10 bases in between. The CDR3 spans 12 residues. In germline, CDR1 is MDHEN, CDR2 SYDVKM. In DNA form, the CDR3 reads TGTGCCAGCAGTTTAAGGAGAGGGGAACTGTTTTTT. Protein: CASSLRRGELFF.

V gene TRBV29-1 combines with J gene TRBJ1-2; maybe TRBD1 (6 bases). Trimming stripped 7 bases from V and 8 bases from J, with 17 bases between. The CDR3 covers 12 residues. The germline V gene has CDR1 SQVTM and CDR2 ANQGSEA. CDR3 amino acids: CSGATGNGGYTF. The CDR3 nucleotides are TGCAGCGGTGCCACAGGGAATGGGGGCTACACCTTC.

J is TRBJ2-2 and V is TRBV2, with D perhaps being TRBD1 or TRBD2 (7 bases each). V was clipped by 4 bases and J by 5 bases, with 14 bases between them. From germline, CDR1 is SNHLY and CDR2 FYNNEI. This CDR3 has 15 residues. CDR3 amino acids: CASSVGRGGTGELFF. The CDR3 bases are TGTGCCAGCAGTGTTGGCAGGGGGGGAACCGGGGAGCTGTTTTTT. Full variable domain (rest looked up from reference TRBV2 and TRBJ2-2): EPEVTQTPSHQVTQMGQEVILRCVPISNHLYFYWYRQILGQKVEFLVSFYNNEISEKSEIFDDQFSVERPDGSNFTLKIRSTKLEDSAMYFCASSVGRGGTGELFFGEGSRLTVL.

CDR3 loop: CASSFPVTGIEDGYTF. Here the CDR3 DNA reads TGTGCCAGCAGTTTCCCCGTTACAGGGATTGAAGATGGCTACACCTTC. The J gene is TRBJ1-2, the V gene TRBV6-2 or TRBV6-3; TRBD1 is a possible D gene (6 bases). This CDR3 comprises 16 residues. V was shortened by 4 bases and J by 6 bases, with 21 bases between the two germline ends. Per germline, CDR1 MNHEY and CDR2 SVGEGT.

This clone was recorded only once. CDR3 sequence: CATRINTGELFF. In nucleotides, the CDR3 is TGTGCCACCCGAATTAACACCGGGGAGCTGTTTTTT. J is TRBJ2-2 and V is TRBV18; no definite D call. V was trimmed by 10 bases and J by 2 bases, leaving 8 bases between them. The CDR3 is 12 residues long. The germline V gene encodes CDR1 KGHSH and CDR2 LQKENI.

The gene calls are TRBV6-1 and TRBJ1-3; no firm D call. Germline CDR1 MNHNS, CDR2 SASEGT. This CDR3 spans 12 amino acids. V lost 3 bases and J 8 bases, leaving 8 bases between the germline ends. CDR3 sequence reads: CASSEIRDTIYF. CDR3 in DNA: TGTGCCAGCAGTGAGATTCGAGACACCATATATTTT.

V gene TRBV5-4 combines with J gene TRBJ2-3, with 9 bases that match TRBD1. Germline values: CDR1 SGHNT, CDR2 YYREEE (reference sequence). This CDR3 has 15 residues. V was pared by 2 bases and J by 3 bases, with 4 bases of the junction left unmatched. The CDR3 DNA reads TGTGCCAGCAGCTTAGGACAGGGGACGACAGATACGCAGTATTTT. This codes for CASSLGQGTTDTQYF.

The V call is TRBV19, the J call TRBJ1-6; D is ambiguous. The V end lost 5 bases, the J end lost 9 bases, and 8 bases lay between the germline ends. This CDR3 contains 12 residues. Germline CDR1 reads LNHDA; CDR2 reads SQIVND (reference sequence). CDR3 sequence reads: CASSAEVSPLHF. As DNA, the CDR3 is TGTGCCAGTAGTGCCGAGGTTTCACCCCTCCACTTT.

A word on this clone: At the DNA level, this CDR3 is encoded by other sequences in the same sample as well. V gene TRBV15 combines with J gene TRBJ1-1; D is undetermined. Trimming shortened V by 1 base and J by 1 base, and 4 bases separated the two germline ends. The germline V gene has CDR1 LNHNV and CDR2 YYDKDF (reference sequence). CDR3 size: 13 residues. The CDR3 DNA follows: TGTGCCACCAGCAGAGCTGGGAACACTGAAGCTTTCTTT. Its translation is CATSRAGNTEAFF.

This clone was observed a single time. The chain combines TRBV30 with TRBJ1-1, with 8 nucleotides matching TRBD1. CDR3 length equals 15 residues. Germline trimming cut 3 bases from V and 10 bases from J; bases unmatched to any gene: 16. The germline CDR1 and CDR2 sequences are GTSNPN and SVGIG (reference sequence). The CDR3 loop is CAWSAGDRHSSGAFF. The CDR3 DNA sequence: TGTGCCTGGAGCGCAGGGGACAGGCATTCATCCGGAGCTTTCTTT.

V and J are TRBV12-3 or TRBV12-4 and TRBJ1-2, with D maybe TRBD1 (5 bases). Deletions cut 5 bases from V and 4 bases from J, with 8 bases between. This CDR3 has 12 residues. CDR3 amino acids: CASSLRVYGYTF. For the CDR3, the DNA is TGTGCCAGCAGTCTCAGGGTCTATGGCTACACCTTC.

The chain's CDR3 is CAWLRGGGNTIYF. DNA of the CDR3: TGTGCCTGGCTCAGGGGCGGTGGAAACACCATATATTTT. This sequence joins TRBV30 and TRBJ1-3, with a tentative D call TRBD1 (6 bases). The CDR3 runs 13 residues. Germline CDR1 reads GTSNPN; CDR2 reads SVGIG (reference sequence). Trimming stripped 5 bases from V and 3 bases from J, with 11 bases between.

This sequence joins TRBV28 and TRBJ1-2, with D possibly TRBD1 on 5 matching bases. Germline CDR1 is MDHEN and CDR2 is SYDVKM. V lost 3 bases, J lost 6 bases, and 11 bases lay in between. The CDR3 is 13 residues long. CDR3 sequence: CASSLARANGYTF. The CDR3, as DNA: TGTGCCAGCAGTTTGGCCAGGGCGAATGGCTACACCTTC.

The chain carries TRBV7-2 and TRBJ2-7, with a possible D match to TRBD2 (5 bases). The CDR3 sequence is 15 residues long. Germline-derived CDR1 and CDR2 are SGHTA and FQGNSA. Trimming stripped 1 base from V and 2 bases from J, with 12 bases between. CDR3: CASSLVVGETYEQYF. The CDR3 nucleotides are TGTGCCAGCAGCTTAGTTGTCGGGGAGACCTACGAGCAGTACTTC.

The chain links TRBV6-6 to TRBJ1-2; 7 bases fit TRBD1. V was pared by 2 bases and J by 5 bases, with 8 bases of the junction left unmatched. This CDR3 comprises 15 residues. Germline values: CDR1 MNHNY, CDR2 SVGAGI (reference sequence). The chain's CDR3 is CASSYGDRERYGYTF. The CDR3 DNA sequence: TGTGCCAGCAGTTACGGCGACAGGGAACGGTATGGCTACACCTTC.

This rearrangement joins TRBV2 to TRBJ2-5; the D call may be TRBD1 or TRBD2 (6 bases each). Germline CDR1 SNHLY, CDR2 FYNNEI. The ends were cut back, 7 bases at V and 4 bases at J, with 13 bases in the middle. The CDR3 runs 13 residues. CDR3 amino acids: CASNSEGGETQYF. CDR3 DNA sequence: TGTGCCAGCAATTCTGAGGGGGGAGAGACCCAGTACTTC.

With respect to this clone: The same CDR3 arises from other DNA sequences in this sample as well. The chain carries TRBV10-3 and TRBJ2-2; no definite D call. Per germline, CDR1 ENHRY and CDR2 SYGVKD. This CDR3 comprises 14 residues. V was cut by 1 base and J by 3 bases, with 6 bases left in between. The CDR3 DNA reads as TGTGCCATCAGTGAGTACCGCGACACCGGGGAGCTGTTTTTT. Its translation is CAISEYRDTGELFF.

The rearrangement joins TRBV11-2 to TRBJ1-6, with D possibly matching TRBD1 (5 bases). CDR1 and CDR2 from the germline V gene are SGHAT and FQNNGV. V dropped 5 bases and J dropped 0 bases, with 14 bases sitting between them. This CDR3 spans 17 amino acids. CDR3 sequence: CASSPPRQSSYNSPLHF. CDR3 nucleotide sequence: TGTGCCAGCAGCCCCCCACGACAGAGCTCCTATAATTCACCCCTCCACTTT.

CDR3 nucleotides: TGCGCCAGCAGCATAGAACTAGCGAGCGAGCAGTACTTC. Residues: CASSIELASEQYF. The chain combines TRBV5-1 with TRBJ2-7; TRBD2 matches at 7 bases. V dropped 4 bases and J dropped 6; count of bases not matched to a gene: 7. The length of the CDR3 is 13 residues. Germline values: CDR1 SGHRS, CDR2 YFSETQ.

V is TRBV12-3 or TRBV12-4 and J is TRBJ2-2, with D possibly being TRBD1 (5 bases). The CDR3 length is 13 residues. V was clipped by 8 bases and J by 4 bases, with 11 bases between them. For the CDR3, the DNA is TGTGCCAGCGCGCAACAGGTCACCGGGGAGCTGTTTTTT. This sequence encodes CASAQQVTGELFF.

This clone was detected only once. The rearrangement joins TRBV6-5 to TRBJ2-1, with D possibly TRBD2 on 5 matching bases. Germline CDR1 reads MNHEY; CDR2 reads SVGAGI. The CDR3 spans 14 residues. The V gene lost 3 bases and the J gene lost 3 bases, with 9 bases spanning the gap. In DNA, the CDR3 is TGTGCCAGCAGTTATAAAGCGGACTACAATGAGCAGTTCTTC. Translated, it gives CASSYKADYNEQFF.

This sequence joins TRBV5-1 and TRBJ2-3; 12 nucleotides match TRBD2. The CDR3 has 17 amino acids. CDR1 and CDR2 from the germline V gene are SGHRS and YFSETQ. V lost 0 bases, J lost 5 bases, and 7 bases stayed unmatched. For the CDR3, the DNA is TGCGCCAGCAGCTTGGAACTAGCGGGGGGAACGATAGATACGCAGTATTTT. It translates to CASSLELAGGTIDTQYF.

The chain uses TRBV29-1 and TRBJ2-5, with 8 bases lining up with TRBD2. Germline V gene lookup returns CDR1 SQVTM and CDR2 ANQGSEA. The CDR3 spans 14 residues. J gave up 2 bases and V 6 bases, and 8 bases lay outside the gene matches. In DNA, the CDR3 is TGCAGCGTGTCGGGACTAGTTTTTCAAGAGACCCAGTACTTC. Its protein is CSVSGLVFQETQYF.

The V and J genes are TRBV3-1 (or the pseudogene TRBV3-2) and TRBJ2-1, with TRBD2 identical over 13 bases. Trimming took 4 bases from V and 4 from J; bases not matched to a gene: 13. The CDR3 sequence is 19 residues long. Germline V CDR1 and CDR2: LGHDT, YNNKEL (reference sequence). The CDR3 region has the DNA TGTGCCAGCAGCCCCTTTAAACGACTAGCGGGGGGCCCTTACAATGAGCAGTTCTTC. Translation gives CASSPFKRLAGGPYNEQFF.

This sequence joins TRBV7-6 and TRBJ2-7, with TRBD2 matching 10 bases. The V and J ends lost 1 base and 3 bases, in that order; junction bases with no gene match: 9. The CDR3 covers 17 residues. From germline, CDR1 is SGHVS and CDR2 FNYEAQ. DNA for the CDR3: TGTGCCAGCAGCTTAGGTGGGGTGGTAGCGGGGGGCTACGAGCAGTACTTC. It is translated as CASSLGGVVAGGYEQYF.

This chain links TRBV24-1 with TRBJ2-7; D may be TRBD1 or TRBD2 (5 bases each). The CDR3 is 13 amino acids. V lost 2 bases and J 5 bases, leaving 9 bases between the germline ends. CDR1 and CDR2 from the germline V gene are KGHDR and SFDVKD. The CDR3 loop reads CATSDSRDDEQYF. The CDR3, as DNA: TGTGCCACCAGTGATTCCAGGGACGACGAGCAGTACTTC.